The clone carrying this T cell receptor (beta chain) was counted between two and nine times. Germline V CDR1 and CDR2: SGHVS, FNYEAQ. The CDR3 is made up of 16 amino acids. V trimming: 5 bases; J trimming: 0 bases; junction bases outside the gene matches: 8. This sample stems from a study of blood T cell repertoires in COVID-19. Study summary: The United States, Italy and Spain were the sources of the acute and convalescent COVID-19 samples. The analysed material was cDNA or gDNA that came from T cells, B-cell-depleted T cells, or PBMCs.

Per the original data handling: Researchers report that nucleated cell counts were estimated from reference gene primer amplification. Clones were read by immunoSEQ multiplex PCR, and TCRdb kept only the in-frame ones, dropping some. V and J calls and clone size follow that table, whereas D and trimming were derived from the DNA. The table includes 210,000 or so clones, around 83% detected once. The TCR sequence derives from a man in his forties or fifties with active or convalescent COVID-19. The chain employs TRBV7-6 and TRBJ1-2; the match to TRBD1 covers 8 bases. Sequencing was done on a sample of peripheral blood. CDR3 nucleotides: TGTGCCAGCAGCCGCGGACAGGGTCGAGCTAACTATGGCTACACCTTC. Amino acids: CASSRGQGRANYGYTF.